Listed here are 9 T cell receptor beta chains from one sample, sequenced in a study of cytomegalovirus exposure and HLA in healthy donors. PCR involved 60 Vbeta and 13 Jbeta primers. Measured with immunoSEQ multiplex PCR; TCRdb has only the in-frame clones, and not every one. The sample records approximately 94,000 clones, 76% being singletons. What was sequenced was PBMCs. These TCRs come from a man aged 25-40 years in good health and CMV-seropositive.

The rearrangement links TRBV4-3 to TRBJ1-1; 11 bases align to TRBD1. Germline values: CDR1 LGHNA, CDR2 YSLEER. V shed 4 bases, J shed 5 bases, and the junction held 9 bases outside the gene matches. This CDR3 region has 16 residues. CDR3 in amino acids: CASSLGQGEVKTEAFF. The CDR3 nucleotides read TGCGCCAGCAGCCTGGGACAGGGGGAAGTTAAGACTGAAGCTTTCTTT.

The chain is built from TRBV4-1 and TRBJ1-1; D gene uncertain. CDR1 MGHRA and CDR2 YSYEKL come from the germline V gene. The V and J ends lost 4 bases and 0 bases respectively, with 6 bases between them. The CDR3 spans 13 residues. This chain's CDR3 is CASSRGLNTEAFF. The CDR3 DNA is TGCGCCAGCAGCCGAGGCTTGAACACTGAAGCTTTCTTT.

The table lists this clone with a few counts. The gene calls are TRBV4-1 and TRBJ1-2; 7 nucleotides line up with TRBD1. The germline CDR1 and CDR2 sequences are MGHRA and YSYEKL. The trim removed 5 bases at V and 6 bases at J, leaving 12 bases unmatched. The CDR3 totals 15 residues. This CDR3 reads CASSAHRGAGDGYTF. The DNA of the CDR3 is TGCGCCAGCAGCGCACACAGGGGCGCTGGCGATGGCTACACCTTC.

The CDR3 coding sequence is TGTGCCAGCAGCGTCACGGCGGGAAATAGGGAGACCCAGTACTTC. Its translation is CASSVTAGNRETQYF. The chain combines TRBV9 with TRBJ2-5; D is perhaps TRBD2 (6 bases). The CDR3 sequence is 15 residues long. Between the trimmed V and J ends, which lost 2 bases and 5 bases, there was a span of 16 bases. Germline CDR1 reads SGDLS; CDR2 reads YYNGEE.

This clone was seen more than once but under ten times. The chain has TRBV19 and TRBJ2-5; TRBD2 matches 9 bases. The DNA end is a closer match to TRBJ2-7, so the J assignment may be wrong. From germline, CDR1 is LNHDA and CDR2 SQIVND (reference sequence). This CDR3 comprises 14 residues. CDR3 in amino acids: CASSGTSSFREQYF. CDR3 coding DNA: TGTGCCAGTAGCGGGACTAGCTCTTTTCGCGAGCAGTACTTC.

The rearrangement joins TRBV4-2 to TRBJ2-6; D is perhaps TRBD2 (6 bases). V lost 1 base and J 2 bases, leaving 9 bases between the germline ends. The V gene's germline CDR1 is LGHNA and CDR2 YNFKEQ. The CDR3 totals 16 residues. In DNA, the CDR3 is TGTGCCAGCAGCCAAGGAGGAGGGGCTGGGGCCAACGTCCTGACTTTC. Protein sequence: CASSQGGGAGANVLTF.

This chain joins TRBV28 and TRBJ2-5, with 9 positions matching TRBD1. J was trimmed by 5 bases and V by 5 bases; bases with no gene match: 6. This CDR3 contains 14 residues. Germline V gene lookup returns CDR1 MDHEN and CDR2 SYDVKM. CDR3 sequence: CASSPRDRDETQYF. In nucleotides, the CDR3 is TGTGCCAGCAGTCCACGGGACAGGGACGAGACCCAGTACTTC. The whole variable domain, filled in from reference TRBV28 and TRBJ2-5, reads DVKVTQSSRYLVKRTGEKVFLECVQDMDHENMFWYRQDPGLGLRLIYFSYDVKMKEKGDIPEGYSVSREKKERFSLILESASTNQTSMYLCASSPRDRDETQYFGPGTRLLVL.

The V call is TRBV5-1, the J call TRBJ2-1; D is possibly TRBD1 (5 bases). In germline, CDR1 is SGHRS, CDR2 YFSETQ. This CDR3 is built from 16 residues. V dropped 0 bases and J dropped 0 bases, with 10 bases sitting between them. The CDR3 DNA sequence: TGCGCCAGCAGCTTGGGTGGGGCCGTCTCCTACAATGAGCAGTTCTTC. Its protein product is CASSLGGAVSYNEQFF.

A single count supports this clone. The chain employs TRBV19 and TRBJ1-2; a weak D match, TRBD1 (5 bases). The CDR3 is 13 residues long. Trimming stripped 3 bases from V and 2 bases from J, with 7 bases between. Germline CDR1 reads LNHDA; CDR2 reads SQIVND (reference sequence). CDR3 nucleotides: TGTGCCAGTAGTATGGGGCGGAACTATGGCTACACCTTC. Amino acids: CASSMGRNYGYTF.